This T cell receptor beta chain was captured by sequencing in a study of tumor-infiltrating lymphocytes in localized non-small cell lung cancer. The wider study: Patients included smokers and never-smokers with various histologies, some sampled after neoadjuvant chemotherapy.

The method was immunoSEQ multiplex PCR; TCRdb's version includes in-frame clones alone and lacks a portion of them. The table has under 15,000 clones, approximately 85% seen once. CDR1 and CDR2 from the germline V gene are GTSNPN and SVGIG (reference sequence). The CDR3 sequence is 12 residues long. The V and J ends lost 1 base and 5 bases respectively, with 8 bases between them. Sequenced input: uninvolved lung tissue not adjacent to the tumor. The chain is built from TRBV30 and TRBJ1-1, with D possibly matching TRBD1 (5 bases). The source is a human donor with non-small cell lung cancer. CDR3 nucleotides: TGTGCCTGGAGTGCGGACAAAACTGAAGCTTTCTTT. This gives the protein CAWSADKTEAFF.